Included here is one T cell receptor beta chain sequence, with context. With 2 bases clipped from V and 2 bases from J, the junction kept 6 bases outside the gene matches. The CDR3 covers 15 residues. Germline CDR1 and CDR2: SEHNR and FQNEAQ (reference sequence). The data were obtained in a study of identical twins. Template switching supplied a universal primer site; unique molecular identifiers were carried on the cDNA. MiXCR, run by TCRdb on the 5' RACE reads, gives a single entry per CDR3 protein. The table includes approximately 700,000 distinct CDR3 sequences, 15% to 20% detected once. This same sample was also taken into another study, of T cells expressing NK-cell markers. That report adds: Most of the eight sequenced donors tested HCMV-seropositive; one tested seronegative. One observes that, in a handful of donors, these clonotypes were also the leading ones within the CD3+CD56-NKG2C+ fraction.

This receptor was obtained from a woman aged 18-29 years in good health. J is TRBJ2-7 and V is TRBV7-9; TRBD1 matches 7 bases. Sequenced sample: PBMCs. DNA for the CDR3: TGTGCCAGCAGCTTAACACCCGGGACAGCCTACGAGCAGTACTTC. Translation gives CASSLTPGTAYEQYF.